The T cell receptor beta chain described here comes from a study of blood T cell repertoires in COVID-19. For the study at large: The samples span acute and convalescent COVID-19 from the United States, Italy and Spain. Sources were T cells, B-cell-depleted T cells, or PBMCs; the material itself was cDNA or gDNA.

Original methodology: The assay estimated nucleated cells by amplifying reference gene primers. Method: immunoSEQ multiplex PCR; TCRdb's copy keeps in-frame clones and lacks some. The V and J calls and the clone size are those of that table, but D and trimming were determined from the DNA. The table lists roughly 150,000 clones, around 80% of them singletons. The CDR3 is 13 residues long. Per the germline V gene, CDR1 is SGHNT and CDR2 is YYREEE (reference sequence). Trimming took 3 bases from V and 5 from J, leaving 9 bases between them. The receptor was isolated from a man aged 55-75 years with acute or convalescent COVID-19. This chain uses TRBV5-4 with TRBJ2-1; D gene uncertain. The sequenced sample was peripheral blood. The DNA of the CDR3 is TGTGCCAGCAGCTCGACTGAGAACAATGAGCAGTTCTTC. Translation gives CASSSTENNEQFF.